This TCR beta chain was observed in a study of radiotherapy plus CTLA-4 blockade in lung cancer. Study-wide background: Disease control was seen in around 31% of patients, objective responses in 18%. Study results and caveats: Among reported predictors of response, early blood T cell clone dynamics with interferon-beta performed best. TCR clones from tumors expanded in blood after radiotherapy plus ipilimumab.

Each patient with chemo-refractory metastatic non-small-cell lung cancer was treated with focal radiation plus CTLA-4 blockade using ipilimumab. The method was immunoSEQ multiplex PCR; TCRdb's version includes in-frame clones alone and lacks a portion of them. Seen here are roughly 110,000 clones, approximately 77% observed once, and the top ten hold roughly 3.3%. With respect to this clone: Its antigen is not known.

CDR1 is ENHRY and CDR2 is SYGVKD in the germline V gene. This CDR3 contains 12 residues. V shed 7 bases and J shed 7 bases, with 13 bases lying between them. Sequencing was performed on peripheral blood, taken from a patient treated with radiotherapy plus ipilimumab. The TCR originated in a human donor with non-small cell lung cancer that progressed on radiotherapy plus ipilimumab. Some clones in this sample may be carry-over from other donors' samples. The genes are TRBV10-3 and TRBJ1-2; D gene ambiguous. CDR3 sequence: CAINGDDGGYTF. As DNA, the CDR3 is TGTGCCATCAACGGAGATGACGGTGGCTACACCTTC.